Following are 28 T cell receptor beta chains from one sample sequenced in a study of regulatory T cells in long-lasting Graves disease. Regarding time point: newly diagnosed GD, antithyroid drugs for less than 3 months. PBMCs were the source of the RNA used for TCR sequencing. Arm-PCR of CDR3 regions and iRepertoire HTBI primers were the basis on which TCR beta libraries were built. A single record per CDR3 protein comes from TCRdb applying MiXCR to the multiplex PCR reads. The repertoire has about 440,000 distinct CDR3 sequences, about 16% of them found once; the top ten carry approximately 15%. These data were likewise used in another study, on T cells in Graves' hyperthyroidism and ophthalmopathy.

Sequences were derived from peripheral blood mononuclear cells (PBMCs), sampled at new diagnosis, from a patient treated with antithyroid drugs. The receptors come from a woman aged 30 to 39 with Graves disease.

In its sample, this clonotype was seen a few times. V and J are TRBV2 and TRBJ2-5, with 11 bases that match TRBD2. The CDR3 covers 13 residues. CDR1 and CDR2 from the germline V gene are SNHLY and FYNNEI. The trim removed 9 bases at V and 2 bases at J, leaving 2 bases unmatched. CDR3 in amino acids: CARTSGVQETQYF. Here the CDR3 DNA reads TGTGCCAGGACTAGCGGGGTGCAAGAGACCCAGTACTTC.

V usage is TRBV6-2 or TRBV6-3 and J usage is TRBJ1-5; 8 bases map to TRBD1. Germline V lookup: CDR1 MNHEY, CDR2 SVGEGT. Germline trimming cut 5 bases from V and 3 bases from J; bases unmatched to any gene: 6. CDR3 length equals 15 residues. As DNA, the CDR3 is TGTGCCAGCAGTAGCGGGACAGGTAACAATCAGCCCCAGCATTTT. It codes for CASSSGTGNNQPQHF.

This clonotype was detected many times. V and J are TRBV2 and TRBJ2-7; D is undetermined. Looked up from germline, CDR1 is SNHLY and CDR2 is FYNNEI. The ends were cut back, 2 bases at V and 6 bases at J, with 11 bases in the middle. This CDR3 has 13 residues. The DNA for the CDR3 is TGTGCCAGCAGTGAATTCAGGTCTGGCGAGCAGTACTTC. Protein product: CASSEFRSGEQYF.

The chain employs TRBV12-3 or TRBV12-4 and TRBJ2-2, with 9 bases that match TRBD2. Trimming took 7 bases from V and 6 from J; bases not matched to a gene: 18. The CDR3 is 18 residues long. The CDR3 reads CASTQQWREGRGSGELFF. The CDR3 DNA sequence: TGTGCCAGCACCCAACAGTGGCGGGAGGGCCGGGGTTCCGGGGAGCTGTTTTTT.

Ten or more counts support this clonotype. The V and J genes are TRBV2 and TRBJ1-2; D is uncertain. With 7 bases removed from V and 2 bases from J, the gap between germline ends came to 11 bases. The CDR3 is 13 residues long. The germline V gene has CDR1 SNHLY and CDR2 FYNNEI. CDR3 protein: CASNRAANYGYTF. DNA of the CDR3: TGTGCCAGCAATCGGGCCGCGAACTATGGCTACACCTTC.

This clonotype has at least ten counts. DNA of the CDR3: TGTGCCAGCAGCGCTAAGAATGAGCAGTTCTTC. Protein sequence: CASSAKNEQFF. V is TRBV9 and J is TRBJ2-1, with D unresolved. The V end lost 3 bases, the J end lost 7 bases, and 5 bases lay between the germline ends. Germline CDR1 and CDR2: SGDLS and YYNGEE. The CDR3 spans 11 residues.

Many counts were recorded for this clonotype. V and J are TRBV20-1 and TRBJ2-7; D gene ambiguous. Germline lookup yields CDR1 DFQATT and CDR2 SNEGSKA (reference sequence). There are 14 residues in the CDR3. Trimming removed 3 bases at V and 1 base at J, with 13 bases between. The chain's CDR3 is CSASFFPQSYEQYF. In DNA form, the CDR3 reads TGCAGTGCTAGCTTCTTTCCCCAGTCCTACGAGCAGTACTTC.

This clonotype was counted ten times or more. The chain has TRBV20-1 and TRBJ2-1; 10 bases match TRBD1. Germline V gene data show CDR1 as DFQATT and CDR2 as SNEGSKA (reference sequence). Trimming removed 0 bases from V and 4 bases from J; junction bases left unmatched: 6. CDR3 size: 16 residues. The CDR3 region is CSARERGQGFYNEQFF. DNA of the CDR3: TGCAGTGCTAGAGAACGGGGACAGGGGTTTTACAATGAGCAGTTCTTC.

In its sample, this clonotype was seen many times. The rearrangement joins TRBV28 to TRBJ1-2, with D possibly matching TRBD1 (5 bases). The germline gives CDR1 MDHEN, CDR2 SYDVKM. Trimming removed 8 bases from V and 8 bases from J, with 15 bases in between. CDR3 size: 12 residues. The CDR3 is CASVGDRRGYTF. CDR3 DNA: TGTGCCAGCGTAGGGGATAGGCGAGGCTACACCTTC.

For this clonotype: With a much larger clone just one base away, this may be a read error. This chain uses TRBV6-1 with TRBJ2-5; 8 bases map to TRBD1. Trimming removed 6 bases from V and 4 bases from J; junction bases left unmatched: 4. The CDR3 consists of 13 residues. The V gene's germline CDR1 is MNHNS and CDR2 SASEGT. The CDR3, as DNA: TGTGCCAGCAGCGCAGACAGGGGAGAGACCCAGTACTTC. Its protein product is CASSADRGETQYF.

This clonotype showed up just once. Given a much more abundant clone one base away, this may be a read error. The chain employs TRBV5-6 and TRBJ2-2; the match to TRBD2 covers 9 bases. Germline lookup yields CDR1 SGHDT and CDR2 YYEEEE. The CDR3 loop spans 15 amino acids. J lost 0 bases, V lost 4 bases, and 1 base had no gene match. CDR3 DNA: TGTGCCAGCAGCCCTAGCGGGACGAACACCGGGGAGCTGTTTTTT. As protein: CASSPSGTNTGELFF.

In its sample, this clonotype was seen many times. The chain recombines TRBV28 with TRBJ1-4; D remains ambiguous. Trimming cost V 5 bases and J 4 bases, with 11 bases left between them. CDR1 is MDHEN, CDR2 SYDVKM, per germline. This CDR3 region has 14 residues. The CDR3 nucleotides read TGTGCCAGCAGTCTCGGGCCCGTTAATGAAAAACTGTTTTTT. This encodes CASSLGPVNEKLFF.

The CDR3 reads CASSRVLAGVGTGELFF. In DNA, the CDR3 is TGTGCCAGCAGCCGCGTACTAGCGGGCGTTGGCACCGGGGAGCTGTTTTTT. The chain recombines TRBV7-9 with TRBJ2-2; 9 nucleotides line up with TRBD2. V lost 5 bases to trimming and J lost 4 bases; unmatched junction nucleotides: 11. The germline gives CDR1 SEHNR, CDR2 FQNEAQ (reference sequence). This CDR3 is built from 17 residues.

This chain's CDR3 is CSVGTGGNTEAFF. The CDR3 bases are TGCAGCGTTGGGACAGGGGGAAATACTGAAGCTTTCTTT. The chain carries TRBV29-1 and TRBJ1-1, with TRBD1 matching 10 bases. Per the germline V gene, CDR1 is SQVTM and CDR2 is ANQGSEA. This CDR3 has 13 amino acids. J was trimmed by 5 bases and V by 4 bases; bases with no gene match: 4.

Only a few counts were recorded for this clonotype. One base away lies a much larger clone, so this may be a sequencing read error. This chain connects TRBV28 to TRBJ1-1, with D hard to call. Germline V gene lookup returns CDR1 MDHEN and CDR2 SYDVKM. This CDR3 has 12 amino acids. The ends were cut back, 8 bases at V and 4 bases at J, with 11 bases in the middle. This CDR3 is CASHRPFTEAFF. In DNA form, the CDR3 reads TGTGCCAGCCACCGACCTTTCACTGAAGCTTTCTTT.

This clonotype was counted many times. This chain connects TRBV20-1 to TRBJ2-7, with D hard to call. Germline V gives CDR1 DFQATT, CDR2 SNEGSKA (reference sequence). V was clipped by 1 base and J by 1 base, with 11 bases between them. The CDR3 has 14 residues. The CDR3 region has the DNA TGCAGTGCTAGAGGCCAGAAGGTATCCTACGAGCAGTACTTC. Protein: CSARGQKVSYEQYF.

Ten or more counts support this clonotype. Written as DNA, the CDR3 is TGCAGTGCTAGAGGGACAGGCACAGATACGCAGTATTTT. As protein: CSARGTGTDTQYF. V and J are TRBV20-1 and TRBJ2-3; a possible D gene is TRBD1 (6 bases). The CDR3 spans 13 residues. Germline lookup yields CDR1 DFQATT and CDR2 SNEGSKA (reference sequence). Deletions cut 1 base from V and 1 base from J, with 6 bases between.

This clonotype was counted only a few times. The chain links TRBV13 to TRBJ2-2; 10 nucleotides match TRBD2. The J segment lost 2 bases and the V segment lost 4 bases, leaving 4 bases of the junction unmatched. This CDR3 has 16 residues. Germline lookup yields CDR1 PRHDT and CDR2 FYEKMQ (reference sequence). CDR3 residues: CASSSSGRENTGELFF. CDR3 nucleotide sequence: TGTGCCAGCAGCTCAAGCGGGAGGGAAAACACCGGGGAGCTGTTTTTT.

A note on this clonotype: A much larger clone differs from this one at a single base, so this may be a read error. The rearrangement joins TRBV5-1 to TRBJ2-1; 9 bases line up with TRBD2. The V gene's germline CDR1 is SGHRS and CDR2 YFSETQ. The CDR3 spans 18 residues. The CDR3 here is CASRRPLAGPDSDNEQFF. The CDR3 region has the DNA TGCGCCAGCAGAAGGCCCCTAGCGGGACCCGACTCCGACAATGAGCAGTTCTTC.

This clonotype was counted a few times. The chain links TRBV24-1 to TRBJ1-5; D is perhaps TRBD1 (5 bases). V gave up 0 bases and J gave up 7 bases, with 9 bases separating them. Germline V gene sequence: CDR1 KGHDR, CDR2 SFDVKD. The CDR3 totals 14 residues. CDR3 in amino acids: CATSDLQSGQPQHF. DNA for the CDR3: TGTGCCACCAGTGATTTGCAGTCAGGGCAGCCCCAGCATTTT.

This clonotype was seen ten or more times. J is TRBJ1-3 and V is TRBV2; possible D gene TRBD1, 5 bases. The CDR3 totals 14 residues. Germline-derived CDR1 and CDR2 are SNHLY and FYNNEI. The ends were cut back, 9 bases at V and 2 bases at J, with 14 bases in the middle. CDR3 in amino acids: CARSGGTTGNTIYF. CDR3 nucleotide sequence: TGTGCCAGATCGGGGGGGACTACTGGAAACACCATATATTTT.

In its sample, this clonotype was seen a few times. The rearrangement uses TRBV11-3 and TRBJ1-4; TRBD1 is a possible D gene (6 bases). Germline lookup yields CDR1 SGHNT and CDR2 YENEEA. The CDR3 runs 15 residues. The ends were cut back, 2 bases at V and 8 bases at J, with 15 bases in the middle. The CDR3 loop reads CASSLRGPSTEKLFF. CDR3 nucleotide sequence: TGTGCCAGCAGCTTACGGGGGCCCTCGACAGAAAAACTGTTTTTT.

At least ten counts were recorded for this clonotype. The junction departs from germline at one end; a sequencing error may be responsible. The chain recombines TRBV5-1 with TRBJ2-1; 11 positions agree with TRBD2. The CDR3 length is 16 residues. Germline-derived CDR1 and CDR2 are SGHRS and YFSETQ. The CDR3 spells CASSLVLAGAYNEQFF. Written as DNA, the CDR3 is TGTGCCAGCAGCTTAGTACTAGCGGGAGCCTACAATGAGCAGTTCTTC.

This clonotype has a count of ten or more. The chain is built from TRBV19 and TRBJ2-5; D unresolved. Germline V lookup: CDR1 LNHDA, CDR2 SQIVND (reference sequence). The length of the CDR3 is 15 residues. The ends were cut back, 5 bases at V and 1 base at J, with 14 bases in the middle. The CDR3 DNA reads TGTGCCAGTAGTCCACGGGCCTCTCCCCAAGAGACCCAGTACTTC. Amino acids: CASSPRASPQETQYF.

Ten or more counts support this clonotype. The gene calls are TRBV12-3 or TRBV12-4 and TRBJ1-5, with D maybe TRBD1 (5 bases). The germline V and J ends were trimmed by 7 bases and 4 bases, with 11 bases remaining between them. CDR3 length equals 13 residues. In nucleotides, the CDR3 is TGTGCCAGCAATTACCAGGGTAATCAGCCCCAGCATTTT. This encodes CASNYQGNQPQHF.

This sequence joins TRBV14 and TRBJ2-7, with 13 bases fitting TRBD2. Unmatched junction bases numbered 5, after V lost 2 bases and J lost 1 base. The V gene's germline CDR1 is SGHDN and CDR2 FVKESK. This CDR3 comprises 17 residues. The CDR3, as DNA: TGTGCCAGCAGCCAAACCTCGGGACTAGCGGGGTCCTACGAGCAGTACTTC. Amino acids: CASSQTSGLAGSYEQYF.

This clonotype was picked up many times. The chain links TRBV2 to TRBJ1-4; TRBD1 matches at 10 bases. CDR1 is SNHLY, CDR2 FYNNEI, per germline. The J segment lost 2 bases and the V segment lost 3 bases, leaving 0 bases of the junction unmatched. This CDR3 region has 15 residues. CDR3 bases: TGTGCCAGCAGTGAGGACAGGGGGACTAATGAAAAACTGTTTTTT. Its protein is CASSEDRGTNEKLFF. Together with reference TRBV2 and TRBJ1-4, the CDR3 gives the full variable domain: EPEVTQTPSHQVTQMGQEVILRCVPISNHLYFYWYRQILGQKVEFLVSFYNNEISEKSEIFDDQFSVERPDGSNFTLKIRSTKLEDSAMYFCASSEDRGTNEKLFFGSGTQLSVL.

The rearrangement links TRBV25-1 to TRBJ1-6; no firm D call. The CDR3 loop spans 14 amino acids. CDR1 MGHDK and CDR2 SYGVNS come from the germline V gene. The V end lost 5 bases, the J end lost 7 bases, and 12 bases lay between the germline ends. The CDR3 region is CASSFAVYNSPLHF. CDR3 DNA sequence: TGTGCCAGCAGTTTCGCAGTTTACAATTCACCCCTCCACTTT.